Given below is one TCR beta chain in context. This specimen belongs to a study of blood T cell repertoires in COVID-19. Germline loops: CDR1 KGHSY, CDR2 FQNENV. Trimming took 4 bases from V and 5 from J; bases not matched to a gene: 11. The CDR3 runs 16 residues. Sequencing was performed with immunoSEQ multiplex PCR; in TCRdb, only in-frame clones are kept and a portion is missing. The data show about 94,000 clones, about 74% seen once. Sequencing input: peripheral blood. The receptor comes from a man aged 65-85 years with COVID-19, enrolled during active disease. The gene calls are TRBV16 and TRBJ2-7; TRBD2 matches 10 bases. The CDR3 loop reads CASSLRRLAGENEQYF. The CDR3, as DNA: TGTGCCAGCAGCCTTCGTCGGCTAGCGGGAGAAAACGAGCAGTACTTC.